The entry that follows covers one T cell receptor (beta chain) sequence. This clone was recorded once. The antigen it recognizes is unknown. Per-nucleotide qualities are absent, and no much larger clonotype sits a single base away. This sample is drawn from a study of long-term antiretroviral therapy in people with HIV (dated by TCRdb to between 2021 and 2023). As for the study more broadly: The earliest samples were collected approximately a decade before the 2015 WHO recommendation for immediate ART, a period when ART was typically delayed until CD4 counts fell. A retrospective serial study tested whether ART initiation and durable HIV suppression were associated with changes in peripheral blood TRB repertoire composition and diversity. A total of around 190 cryopreserved PBMC samples came from a few dozen adults with confirmed HIV infection and were collected serially over a mean of roughly six years (range 1-12). Test extractions of a monoclonal T-cell line alongside a few dozen polyclonal samples showed no cross-contamination during QIAcube processing. Among the approximately 30 participants with HIV, eleven were female.

Findings and caveats that apply to the study as a whole: The samples span the years 2004 to 2017, and the ART regimens used may be less effective than current regimens. Since PBMC availability was limited, sequencing covered only the TCR beta chain, with no alpha chain pairing. Inferences about post-ART repertoire changes were limited because no data were available on ART adherence, viral resistance or therapy changes. Starting ART was linked to a significant rise in TRB diversity, yet even with long-term ART the diversity remained significantly lower than in transplant donor controls. Compared with controls, HIV repertoires had narrower CDR3 length ranges, and the network structure pointed to an antigen-experienced repertoire that shifted only slightly toward naive after ART. Unsorted PBMC were profiled instead of sorted CD4+ and CD8+ T cells because pre-ART samples had limited cell numbers. At every time point, the repertoire was dominated by expanded TRB clones first identified before ART initiation, although this dominance fluctuated and, in many PLHIV, declined after ART.

To be included, a participant needed at least one PBMC sample from before ART initiation plus at least two post-ART samples. Every participant with HIV received treatment in the United States of America. Cryopreserved samples of about 0.95-10 million PBMC were thawed and washed before DNA extraction. At the time of the earliest PBMC sample for each participant with HIV, ages ranged from roughly 23 to 60 years. Per participant, PBMC samples came from 1-4 timepoints prior to ART initiation and 2-8 timepoints following ART initiation, for a median of 7 samples. Serial HIV viral load, CD4+ T-cell count, ART history and demographic data were obtained for every participant. Genomic DNA was extracted from unsorted PBMC with a Qiagen kit on a QIAcube, with processing performed in batches of 12 samples. Sequencing of the TRB variable region was done with the immunoSEQ hsTCRB v3.0 assay at survey level resolution. The target sequencing depth for TRB was about 35,000-50,000 T-cell genomes per sample. TRB libraries were pooled and sequenced on an Illumina MiSeq using a v3 150-cycle kit. Regarding the original processing steps: Repertoire analysis ran in R within a reproducible Nextflow workflow covering QC, data transformation and analysis. LymphoSeq2, an R package for AIRR-Seq data exploration, was used to implement custom analyses. Several samples yielding fewer than 5000 total TRB sequences were excluded, leaving about 190 analyzed HIV repertoires. Of the 188 retained HIV repertoires, 55 to 60 were collected before and around 130 after ART initiation. Repertoires were downsampled to 5000 TRB nucleotide sequences, and summary statistics were averaged over 100 downsampling iterations. TRB sequences were retained for analysis only if CDR3 regions of at least seven amino acids were present. A Shannon entropy-derived clonality score and the Gini coefficient were used to measure diversity. In repertoire networks, the top 5000 CDR3 amino acid sequences were linked whenever an edit distance of one separated two sequences. Antigen specificity groups and MHC restriction were predicted for TRB CDR3 amino acid sequences with GLIPH2. CDR3 amino acid sequences were matched against VDJdb and McPAS-TCR to flag known CMV, EBV, HIV or tissue antigen associations. Pre-ART, post-ART and control groups were compared with Wilcoxon signed-rank tests and Holm-Bonferroni correction. TCRdb provides this immuneACCESS table in a form limited to in-frame rearrangements. Some clones are lacking; in checked studies, under half of them reflect an unresolved V gene, and why the rest are absent is not known. V, J and clone size reflect that table, while D and trimming were determined from the DNA. This sample has about 19,000 clones in its table, and 76% of those were observed once. Of the sample, roughly 14% is held by the ten largest clones.

The clonotype comes from a woman in her forties or fifties with HIV. The sample here was unsorted PBMCs, taken 0.5 years before starting antiretroviral therapy.

The sequenced DNA: TGCGCCAGCAGCCAAGCGTTCCAAGCCCTTGGCTACACCTTC. This sequence encodes CASSQAFQALGYTF. The rearranged segments are TRBV4-1 and TRBJ1-2, with no reliable assignment of the D segment. V is reduced by 1 base and J by 7 bases, leaving a spacing of 13 bases between them. Its CDR3 holds 14 amino acids, cysteine through phenylalanine. The entry retains the CDR3 DNA only, 42 bases that are in frame from base 1. From the germline V gene, CDR1 is MGHRA and CDR2 is YSYEKL.